These 5 T cell receptor beta chains were sequenced from one sample in a study of blood T cell repertoires in COVID-19. Some clones are missing from TCRdb's copy, which holds only in-frame ones; the method was immunoSEQ multiplex PCR. Of about 140,000 clones in the sample, 87% are singletons; the top ten hold roughly 1%. Specimen: peripheral blood. The receptors were gathered from a woman aged 50 to 65 with acute or convalescent COVID-19.

The V and J genes are TRBV30 and TRBJ2-3; 12 bases fit TRBD2. J was trimmed by 4 bases and V by 3 bases; bases with no gene match: 8. Germline CDR1 reads GTSNPN; CDR2 reads SVGIG (reference sequence). There are 16 residues in the CDR3. CDR3 coding DNA: TGTGCCTGGAGGTTACTAGCGGGAGGAGTGGCAGATACGCAGTATTTT. This translates into CAWRLLAGGVADTQYF. The whole variable domain, filled in from reference TRBV30 and TRBJ2-3, reads SQTIHQWPATLVQPVGSPLSLECTVEGTSNPNLYWYRQAAGRGLQLLFYSVGIGQISSEVPQNLSASRPQDRQFILSSKKLLLSDSGFYLCAWRLLAGGVADTQYFGPGTRLTVL.

This clone has more than one count but fewer than ten. The genes are TRBV20-1 and TRBJ1-1; 7 bases map to TRBD1. Germline CDR1 is DFQATT and CDR2 is SNEGSKA (reference sequence). After removal of 6 bases from V and 6 bases from J, the junction contained 4 bases not matched to a gene. CDR3 length: 11 amino acids. In DNA, the CDR3 is TGCAGTGCAGCTCAGGGGGCTGAAGCTTTCTTT. It codes for CSAAQGAEAFF.

The CDR3 here is CASRPTQGVHSGNTIYF. The DNA for the CDR3 is TGTGCCAGCAGACCTACGCAGGGGGTACACTCTGGAAACACCATATATTTT. The rearrangement uses TRBV28 and TRBJ1-3; TRBD1 agrees at 7 bases. This CDR3 comprises 17 residues. CDR1 and CDR2 from the germline V gene are MDHEN and SYDVKM. The trim removed 6 bases at V and 0 bases at J, leaving 11 bases unmatched.

V is TRBV15 and J is TRBJ2-7; 7 bases line up with TRBD1. J gave up 2 bases and V 3 bases, and 4 bases lay outside the gene matches. Germline CDR1 is LNHNV and CDR2 is YYDKDF (reference sequence). This CDR3 contains 14 residues. In nucleotides, the CDR3 is TGTGCCACCAGCAGGGACAGGTCAACCTACGAGCAGTACTTC. This sequence encodes CATSRDRSTYEQYF.

CDR3 sequence (DNA): TGTGCCAGCAGCTTATTTAGGGGCTACAATGAGCAGTTCTTC. Its translation is CASSLFRGYNEQFF. The genes are TRBV7-3 and TRBJ2-1; perhaps TRBD1 as D (5 bases). Germline V gene sequence: CDR1 SGHTA, CDR2 FQGTGA. The germline V and J ends were trimmed by 2 bases and 3 bases, with 8 bases remaining between them. This CDR3 is built from 14 residues.